This T cell receptor (beta chain) derives from a study of shared clonotypes between healthy human individuals. Study findings and constraints: Clonotypes that were shared across a few donors made up about 4.5% of naive CD4 clonotypes. As a rule, naive subsets had a larger estimated richness than memory subsets.

Trimming removed 6 bases at V and 7 bases at J, with 18 bases between. Germline loops: CDR1 SEHNR, CDR2 FQNEAQ (reference sequence). This CDR3 spans 14 amino acids. CD45RO-negative, CCR7-positively selected cells formed the naive CD8 fraction, excluding terminally differentiated effector memory CD45RA+ cells. Several immunoSEQ plates held equal portions of the genomic DNA taken from each subset. The authors loaded roughly 200 ng DNA, 25,000 to 30,000 T cell genomes, into sorted-subset replicate PCRs. Here immunoSEQ multiplex PCR was the method, and the copy in TCRdb shows in-frame clones only, minus some. The sample shows some 2 million clones, about 95% of them seen only once. Remarks on this clone: What it binds is unknown.

This receptor was identified in a man aged 18 to 29 in good health. The rearrangement joins TRBV7-9 to TRBJ1-2; maybe TRBD1 (6 bases). Sequencing was done on a sample of naive CD8+ T cells sorted from blood. The CDR3 coding sequence is TGTGCCAGCAGTCAAGTCGGGGGCAATGGTGGCTACACCTTC. Its protein product is CASSQVGGNGGYTF. The entire variable domain, with the rest obtained from reference TRBV7-9 and TRBJ1-2, is as follows: DTGVSQNPRHKITKRGQNVTFRCDPISEHNRLYWYRQTLGQGPEFLTYFQNEAQLEKSRLLSDRFSAERPKGSFSTLEIQRTEQGDSAMYLCASSQVGGNGGYTFGSGTRLTVV.